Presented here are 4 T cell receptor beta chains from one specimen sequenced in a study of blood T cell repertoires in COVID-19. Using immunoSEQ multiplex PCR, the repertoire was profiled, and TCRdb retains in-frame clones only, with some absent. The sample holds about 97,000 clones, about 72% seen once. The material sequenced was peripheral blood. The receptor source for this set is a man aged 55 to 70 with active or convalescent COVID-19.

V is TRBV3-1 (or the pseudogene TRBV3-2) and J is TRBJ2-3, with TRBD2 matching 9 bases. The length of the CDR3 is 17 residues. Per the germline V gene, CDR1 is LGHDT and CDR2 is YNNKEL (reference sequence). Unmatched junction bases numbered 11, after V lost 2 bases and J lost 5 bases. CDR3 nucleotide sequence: TGTGCCAGCAGCCAATCCTATGAGCGGGAGGATCTAGATACGCAGTATTTT. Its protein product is CASSQSYEREDLDTQYF.

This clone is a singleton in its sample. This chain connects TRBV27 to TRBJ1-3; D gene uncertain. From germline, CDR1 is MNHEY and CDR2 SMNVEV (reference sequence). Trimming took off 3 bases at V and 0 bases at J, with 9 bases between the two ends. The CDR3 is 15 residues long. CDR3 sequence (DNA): TGTGCCAGCAGTTTGGCGGGGATCTCTGGAAACACCATATATTTT. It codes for CASSLAGISGNTIYF.

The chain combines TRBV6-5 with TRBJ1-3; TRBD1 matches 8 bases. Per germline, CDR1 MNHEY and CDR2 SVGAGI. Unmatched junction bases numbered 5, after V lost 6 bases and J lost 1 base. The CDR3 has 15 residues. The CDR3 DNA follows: TGTGCCAGCAGCGGTGGGACAGGATCTGGAAACACCATATATTTT. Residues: CASSGGTGSGNTIYF.

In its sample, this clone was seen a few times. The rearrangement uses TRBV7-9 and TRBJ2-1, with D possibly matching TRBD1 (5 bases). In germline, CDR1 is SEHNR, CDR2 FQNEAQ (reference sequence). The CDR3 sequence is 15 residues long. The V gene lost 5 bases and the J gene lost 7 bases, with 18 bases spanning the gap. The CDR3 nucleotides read TGTGCCAGCAGCCATCGACAGCCCCCCTTTAATGAGCAGTTCTTC. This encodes CASSHRQPPFNEQFF.